This TCR beta chain appears in the sequencing data of a study of OX40 agonist ivuxolimab in advanced cancers. Study details: Eligibility rules accepted prior anti-PD-1, anti-PD-L1 or anti-CTLA-4 therapy, and 30% to 40% had some.

The study's findings and limits: In the 0.1 to 3.0 mg/kg range, CD4+ and CD8+ blood T cells had expanded clonally by week 6. Those patients achieving a partial response at 0.1-3.0 mg/kg showed among the lowest clonal expansion.

Anyone with autoimmune disease history or systemic immunosuppression was excluded. Note on this clone: Its antigen remains unknown.

From germline, CDR1 is MNHEY and CDR2 SMNVEV (reference sequence). V lost 6 bases and J lost 0; bases outside the gene matches: 8. The CDR3 loop spans 16 amino acids. Clones were read by immunoSEQ multiplex PCR, and TCRdb kept only the in-frame ones, dropping some. The sample includes about 96,000 clones, under 85% seen only once; the top ten take under 6.5%. The J gene is TRBJ2-1, the V gene TRBV27; 7 nucleotides agree with TRBD2. The specimen comprised CD4+ or CD8+ T cells sorted from blood, sampled in a trial of the OX40 agonist ivuxolimab. The clonotype comes from an adult with an advanced solid tumor such as melanoma, head and neck, liver or kidney cancer. The CDR3 DNA sequence: TGTGCCAGCAGCATACTAGCGCTGAGCTCCTACAATGAGCAGTTCTTC. This encodes CASSILALSSYNEQFF.